The present TCR beta chain was sequenced within a study of blood T cell repertoires in COVID-19. Method: immunoSEQ multiplex PCR; TCRdb's copy keeps in-frame clones and lacks some. The sample has 110,000 or so clones, roughly 85% seen once. Germline V gene lookup returns CDR1 SGHAT and CDR2 FQDESV (reference sequence). This CDR3 is built from 14 residues. V dropped 5 bases and J dropped 8; count of bases not matched to a gene: 8. The receptor was derived from a woman between 55 and 75 years old with COVID-19, enrolled during active disease. The sample consisted of peripheral blood. The chain joins TRBV11-1 to TRBJ1-4, with 7 bases fitting TRBD1. This chain's CDR3 is CASSPRTGGEKLFF. The CDR3 region has the DNA TGTGCCAGCAGCCCGAGGACAGGTGGGGAAAAACTGTTTTTT.